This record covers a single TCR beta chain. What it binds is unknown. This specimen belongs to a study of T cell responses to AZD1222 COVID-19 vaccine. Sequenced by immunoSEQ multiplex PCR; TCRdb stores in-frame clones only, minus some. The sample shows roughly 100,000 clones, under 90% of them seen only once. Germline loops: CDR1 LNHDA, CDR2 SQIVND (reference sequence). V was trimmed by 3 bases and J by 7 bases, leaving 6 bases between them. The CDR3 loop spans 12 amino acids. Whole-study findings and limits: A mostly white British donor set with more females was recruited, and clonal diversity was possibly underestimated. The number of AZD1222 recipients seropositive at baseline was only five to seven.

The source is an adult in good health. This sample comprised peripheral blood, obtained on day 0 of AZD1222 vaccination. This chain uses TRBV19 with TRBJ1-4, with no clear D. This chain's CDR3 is CASSMLGEKLFF. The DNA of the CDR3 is TGTGCCAGTAGTATGCTCGGTGAAAAACTGTTTTTT. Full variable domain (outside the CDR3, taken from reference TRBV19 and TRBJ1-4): DGGITQSPKYLFRKEGQNVTLSCEQNLNHDAMYWYRQDPGQGLRLIYYSQIVNDFQKGDIAEGYSVSREKKESFPLTVTSAQKNPTAFYLCASSMLGEKLFFGSGTQLSVL.